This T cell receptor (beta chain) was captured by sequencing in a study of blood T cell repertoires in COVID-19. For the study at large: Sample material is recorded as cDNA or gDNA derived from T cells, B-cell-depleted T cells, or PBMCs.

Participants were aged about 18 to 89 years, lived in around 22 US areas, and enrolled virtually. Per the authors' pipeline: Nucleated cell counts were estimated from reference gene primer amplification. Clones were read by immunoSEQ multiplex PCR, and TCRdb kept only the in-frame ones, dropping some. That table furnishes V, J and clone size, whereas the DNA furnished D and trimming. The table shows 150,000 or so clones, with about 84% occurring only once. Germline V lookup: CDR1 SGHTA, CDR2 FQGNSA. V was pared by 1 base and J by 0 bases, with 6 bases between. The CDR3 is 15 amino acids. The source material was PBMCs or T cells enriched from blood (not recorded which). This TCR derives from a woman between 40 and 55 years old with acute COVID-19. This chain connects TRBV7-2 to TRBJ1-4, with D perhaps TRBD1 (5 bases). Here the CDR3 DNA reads TGTGCCAGCAGCTTAGACAGGACAACTAATGAAAAACTGTTTTTT. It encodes CASSLDRTTNEKLFF.